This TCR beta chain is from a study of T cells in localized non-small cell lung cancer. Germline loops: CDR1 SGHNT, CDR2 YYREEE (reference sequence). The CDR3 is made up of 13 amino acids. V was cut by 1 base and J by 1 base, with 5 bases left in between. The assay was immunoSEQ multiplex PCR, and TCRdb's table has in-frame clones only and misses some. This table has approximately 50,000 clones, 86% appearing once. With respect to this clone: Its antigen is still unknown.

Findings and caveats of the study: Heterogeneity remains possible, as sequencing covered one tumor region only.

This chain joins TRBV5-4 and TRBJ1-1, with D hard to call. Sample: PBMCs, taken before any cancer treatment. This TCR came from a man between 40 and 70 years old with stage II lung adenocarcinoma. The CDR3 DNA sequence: TGTGCCAGCAGCTTGTGGCAGAACACTGAAGCTTTCTTT. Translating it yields CASSLWQNTEAFF.